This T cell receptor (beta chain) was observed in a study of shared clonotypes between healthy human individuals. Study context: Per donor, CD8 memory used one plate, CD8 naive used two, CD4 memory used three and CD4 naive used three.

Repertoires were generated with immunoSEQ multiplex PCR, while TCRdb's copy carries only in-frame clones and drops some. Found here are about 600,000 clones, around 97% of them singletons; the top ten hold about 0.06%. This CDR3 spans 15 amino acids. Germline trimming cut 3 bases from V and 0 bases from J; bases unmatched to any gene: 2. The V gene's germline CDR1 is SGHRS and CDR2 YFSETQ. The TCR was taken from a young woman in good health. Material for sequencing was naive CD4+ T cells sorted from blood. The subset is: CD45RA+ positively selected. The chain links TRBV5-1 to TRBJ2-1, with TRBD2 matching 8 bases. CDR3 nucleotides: TGCGCCAGCAGCTCAGCGGGGGACTCCTACAATGAGCAGTTCTTC. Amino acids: CASSSAGDSYNEQFF.